The 27 T cell receptor beta chains below were found in one sample sequenced in a study of human T cells and chemical hapten exposure. MiXCR, applied by TCRdb to the RACE reads, yields one record per CDR3 protein. Of over 50,000 distinct CDR3 sequences in the sample, approximately 9.6% were seen once. This sample's time point: pre-sensitization, week 0. Treatment described: therapeutic diphenylcyclopropenone sensitization with weekly scalp DPC. Sequencing started from total RNA isolated from unfractionated whole blood. This specimen was whole blood, taken in connection with sensitization to the hapten diphenylcyclopropenone (DPC). These receptors all stem from a woman aged 30 to 39 with alopecia areata. Some clones in this sample may be carry-over from other donors' samples.

The rearrangement joins TRBV4-2 to TRBJ2-4; no clear D. This CDR3 region has 14 residues. The germline V gene has CDR1 LGHNA and CDR2 YNFKEQ. V lost 3 bases and J lost 5, with 11 bases in between. The chain's CDR3 is CASSHTSRENIQYF. The CDR3 DNA sequence: TGTGCCAGCAGCCATACGTCGCGAGAAAACATTCAGTACTTC.

The chain uses TRBV5-1 and TRBJ2-3; D is possibly TRBD2 (6 bases). This CDR3 has 16 residues. Per germline, CDR1 SGHRS and CDR2 YFSETQ. Trimming cost V 4 bases and J 2 bases, with 17 bases left between them. The chain's CDR3 is CASSPGARGPTDTQYF. For the CDR3, the DNA is TGCGCCAGCAGCCCCGGGGCGCGGGGTCCCACAGATACGCAGTATTTT. The full variable domain, with the rest looked up from reference TRBV5-1 and TRBJ2-3, is KAGVTQTPRYLIKTRGQQVTLSCSPISGHRSVSWYQQTPGQGLQFLFEYFSETQRNKGNFPGRFSGRQFSNSRSEMNVSTLELGDSALYLCASSPGARGPTDTQYFGPGTRLTVL.

V usage is TRBV19 and J usage is TRBJ1-5; possibly TRBD1 for D (6 bases). The CDR3 totals 17 residues. The germline CDR1 and CDR2 sequences are LNHDA and SQIVND (reference sequence). Trimming took 2 bases from V and 4 from J, leaving 18 bases between them. CDR3 sequence (DNA): TGTGCCAGTAGTATACCCAGGGGAGGTTTGGAAAATCAGCCCCAGCATTTT. As protein: CASSIPRGGLENQPQHF.

V gene TRBV2 combines with J gene TRBJ1-1, with D possibly being TRBD1 (5 bases). The CDR3 totals 16 residues. The germline V gene encodes CDR1 SNHLY and CDR2 FYNNEI. The ends were cut back, 6 bases at V and 0 bases at J, with 17 bases in the middle. The CDR3 reads CASSPAGRGMNTEAFF. In DNA form, the CDR3 reads TGTGCCAGCAGCCCGGCGGGGAGGGGTATGAACACTGAAGCTTTCTTT.

This clonotype appeared many times. The V and J genes are TRBV12-3 or TRBV12-4 and TRBJ2-3; a weak D match, TRBD2 (6 bases). V shed 5 bases and J shed 7 bases, with 19 bases lying between them. The CDR3 has 15 amino acids. The CDR3: CASSLRDWGEHTQYF. CDR3 sequence (DNA): TGTGCCAGCAGTCTCCGGGACTGGGGCGAACATACGCAGTATTTT.

The chain joins TRBV30 to TRBJ2-1; 7 bases align to TRBD1. Losses at the gene ends were 0 bases for V and 8 bases for J; bases not matched to a gene: 4. Germline V gene lookup returns CDR1 GTSNPN and CDR2 SVGIG (reference sequence). The CDR3 is 13 residues long. CDR3 sequence: CAWSVLGGHEQFF. CDR3 sequence (DNA): TGTGCCTGGAGTGTACTAGGGGGCCATGAGCAGTTCTTC.

The CDR3: CASSLVGVGKLFF. The CDR3 DNA sequence: TGTGCCAGCAGCTTAGTAGGGGTGGGGAAACTGTTTTTT. The chain employs TRBV7-2 and TRBJ1-4; a weak D match, TRBD1 (5 bases). The germline CDR1 and CDR2 sequences are SGHTA and FQGNSA. The CDR3 totals 13 residues. V dropped 1 base and J dropped 11 bases, with 11 bases sitting between them.

The CDR3 bases are TGTGCCAGCAGCCTCAGAGAGACCCAGTACTTC. It encodes CASSLRETQYF. The genes are TRBV3-1 and TRBJ2-5; D is ambiguous. V lost 4 bases and J lost 4, with 4 bases in between. The CDR3 consists of 11 residues. In germline, CDR1 is LGHDT, CDR2 YNNKEL (reference sequence).

This clonotype has a handful of counts. J is TRBJ1-6 and V is TRBV4-3; D is unclear. V lost 0 bases, J lost 4 bases, and 7 bases lay in between. There are 15 residues in the CDR3. CDR1 and CDR2 from the germline V gene are LGHNA and YSLEER. The CDR3 coding sequence is TGCGCCAGCAGCCAAGAAGCAGGATATAATTCACCCCTCCACTTT. Its translation: CASSQEAGYNSPLHF.

Only a few counts were recorded for this clonotype. J is TRBJ2-1 and V is TRBV18; the D gene is possibly TRBD1 (5 bases). CDR1 is KGHSH, CDR2 LQKENI, per germline. V gave up 2 bases and J gave up 2 bases, with 16 bases separating them. This CDR3 has 17 amino acids. The CDR3 nucleotides read TGTGCCAGCTCACCAAAGGGTATTTCAGGGACCTACAATGAGCAGTTCTTC. Its protein is CASSPKGISGTYNEQFF.

The table lists this clonotype with many counts. The V gene is TRBV24-1, the J gene TRBJ2-3; D is unresolved. Germline CDR1 reads KGHDR; CDR2 reads SFDVKD. With 2 bases removed from V and 1 base from J, the gap between germline ends came to 6 bases. This CDR3 has 14 amino acids. CDR3 sequence: CATSDWDRTDTQYF. CDR3 nucleotides: TGTGCCACCAGTGATTGGGATCGCACAGATACGCAGTATTTT.

This chain joins TRBV28 and TRBJ2-2, with 7 positions matching TRBD1. The CDR3 has 14 residues. Germline V gene sequence: CDR1 MDHEN, CDR2 SYDVKM. J was trimmed by 6 bases and V by 5 bases; bases with no gene match: 6. The chain's CDR3 is CASSQQGSSGELFF. In nucleotides, the CDR3 is TGTGCCAGCAGTCAACAGGGGTCATCCGGGGAGCTGTTTTTT.

This chain joins TRBV5-5 and TRBJ1-1; D not resolved. The germline CDR1 and CDR2 sequences are SGHKS and YYEKEE (reference sequence). The CDR3 contains 14 residues. Between the trimmed V and J ends, which lost 0 bases and 3 bases, there was a span of 9 bases. CDR3 in amino acids: CASSLGPDYTEAFF. The CDR3 nucleotides are TGTGCCAGCAGCTTGGGCCCGGATTACACTGAAGCTTTCTTT.

This clonotype was observed a handful of times. The junction departs from the called germline gene at one end, perhaps through a read error. The gene calls are TRBV20-1 and TRBJ1-2; 8 bases agree with TRBD1. This CDR3 has 12 residues. The germline CDR1 and CDR2 sequences are DFQATT and SNEGSKA (reference sequence). Written as DNA, the CDR3 is TGCAGTGCTTACGACAGGGGAGATGGCGACACCTTC. This sequence encodes CSAYDRGDGDTF.

This clonotype appeared many times. CDR3 bases: TGCGCCAGCAGCCAACTAGCGAGCCCTAGCACAGATACGCAGTATTTT. This codes for CASSQLASPSTDTQYF. This rearrangement joins TRBV4-3 to TRBJ2-3; D perhaps matches TRBD2 (6 bases). Germline CDR1 is LGHNA and CDR2 is YSLEER. The CDR3 extends over 16 amino acids. Trimming pared 2 bases from V and 0 bases from J, leaving 12 bases between.

J is TRBJ2-7 and V is TRBV12-3 or TRBV12-4, with 9 bases matching TRBD1. The CDR3 sequence is 13 residues long. The J segment lost 7 bases and the V segment lost 4 bases, leaving 5 bases of the junction unmatched. CDR3: CASSWDRDGEQYF. The CDR3 DNA follows: TGTGCCAGCAGTTGGGACAGGGATGGAGAGCAGTACTTC.

This chain joins TRBV3-1 and TRBJ1-5; no firm D call. Trimming left V 1 base short and J 7 bases short, with 8 bases between. CDR3 size: 13 residues. Looked up from germline, CDR1 is LGHDT and CDR2 is YNNKEL (reference sequence). DNA of the CDR3: TGTGCCAGCAGCCAAGGGGTCGGACAGCCCCAGCATTTT. Protein product: CASSQGVGQPQHF.

The J gene is TRBJ1-5, the V gene TRBV2; D is unclear. This CDR3 is built from 14 residues. The V end lost 2 bases, the J end lost 3 bases, and 8 bases lay between the germline ends. Germline V gene lookup returns CDR1 SNHLY and CDR2 FYNNEI. For the CDR3, the DNA is TGTGCCAGCAGTGAAACTAGGGTCAATCAGCCCCAGCATTTT. This translates into CASSETRVNQPQHF.

This clonotype was seen only a few times. V usage is TRBV9 and J usage is TRBJ2-1; 10 bases are shared with TRBD2. The germline V gene encodes CDR1 SGDLS and CDR2 YYNGEE. V lost 1 base and J lost 4; bases outside the gene matches: 8. The CDR3 spans 17 residues. The CDR3 protein is CASSVPRSSGGYNEQFF. CDR3 DNA sequence: TGTGCCAGCAGCGTACCCCGGTCTAGCGGGGGTTACAATGAGCAGTTCTTC.

The CDR3 DNA is TGTGCCAGCAGTTTAACTGCGCCTAGCGGGGGCCAAGAGACCCAGTACTTC. This encodes CASSLTAPSGGQETQYF. The gene calls are TRBV27 and TRBJ2-5, with 10 bases fitting TRBD2. CDR1 MNHEY and CDR2 SMNVEV come from the germline V gene (reference sequence). V lost 2 bases to trimming and J lost 1 base; unmatched junction nucleotides: 7. The CDR3 covers 17 residues.

CDR3 in amino acids: CAISESIAGISTDTQYF. CDR3 nucleotides: TGTGCCATCAGTGAGTCGATAGCGGGGATAAGCACAGATACGCAGTATTTT. V gene TRBV10-3 combines with J gene TRBJ2-3; TRBD2 matches 8 bases. The CDR3 has 17 amino acids. In germline, CDR1 is ENHRY, CDR2 SYGVKD. V gave up 0 bases and J gave up 0 bases; unmatched junction bases: 5.

This clonotype has ten or more counts. CDR3 bases: TGTGCCAGCAGCCCGACTGTAGCCAAAAACATTCAGTACTTC. It translates to CASSPTVAKNIQYF. The chain carries TRBV11-1 and TRBJ2-4; D unresolved. V lost 5 bases and J 0 bases, leaving 8 bases between the germline ends. The CDR3 runs 14 residues. The V gene's germline CDR1 is SGHAT and CDR2 FQDESV (reference sequence). The complete variable domain, with remaining parts taken from reference TRBV11-1 and TRBJ2-4, reads EAEVAQSPRYKITEKSQAVAFWCDPISGHATLYWYRQILGQGPELLVQFQDESVVDDSQLPKDRFSAERLKGVDSTLKIQPAELGDSAMYLCASSPTVAKNIQYFGAGTRLSVL.

This clonotype was counted a few times. The chain joins TRBV20-1 to TRBJ2-6, with 11 nucleotides matching TRBD1. Trimming removed 3 bases from V and 5 bases from J; junction bases left unmatched: 15. CDR1 DFQATT and CDR2 SNEGSKA come from the germline V gene (reference sequence). The CDR3 has 19 residues. The CDR3 protein is CSARPGDRGAILWANVLTF. In DNA form, the CDR3 reads TGCAGTGCTAGGCCGGGGGACAGGGGGGCAATCCTGTGGGCCAACGTCCTGACTTTC.

This clonotype has more than one count but fewer than ten. The chain combines TRBV2 with TRBJ2-6; 8 bases match TRBD1. The J segment lost 2 bases and the V segment lost 6 bases, leaving 3 bases of the junction unmatched. The CDR3 length is 15 residues. CDR1 is SNHLY and CDR2 is FYNNEI in the germline V gene. The CDR3 nucleotides read TGTGCCAGCAGGCGGACAGGGACTGGGGCCAACGTCCTGACTTTC. The encoded protein is CASRRTGTGANVLTF. The whole variable domain, remainder taken from reference TRBV2 and TRBJ2-6, is EPEVTQTPSHQVTQMGQEVILRCVPISNHLYFYWYRQILGQKVEFLVSFYNNEISEKSEIFDDQFSVERPDGSNFTLKIRSTKLEDSAMYFCASRRTGTGANVLTFGAGSRLTVL.

This clonotype was recorded a few times. The V and J genes are TRBV7-6 and TRBJ1-1; D call uncertain. V was trimmed by 5 bases and J by 3 bases, leaving 13 bases between them. The CDR3 totals 14 residues. From germline, CDR1 is SGHVS and CDR2 FNYEAQ. The CDR3 protein is CASSLEAGYTEAFF. The CDR3 nucleotides read TGTGCCAGCAGCCTCGAGGCAGGATACACTGAAGCTTTCTTT.

The sample holds a few counts of this clonotype. V usage is TRBV19 and J usage is TRBJ2-1; 9 nucleotides match TRBD1. The germline gives CDR1 LNHDA, CDR2 SQIVND (reference sequence). The CDR3 runs 16 residues. Unmatched junction bases numbered 4, after V lost 1 base and J lost 3 bases. The CDR3 protein is CASSIAPGQGYNEQFF. DNA for the CDR3: TGTGCCAGTAGTATAGCTCCGGGACAGGGCTACAATGAGCAGTTCTTC.

This clonotype showed up many times. CDR3 sequence (DNA): TGCAGCGTCCTTGCGACTAGCGGGGGGGCCGGGGAGCTGTTTTTT. It specifies CSVLATSGGAGELFF. V and J are TRBV29-1 and TRBJ2-2; 14 bases are shared with TRBD2. This CDR3 is built from 15 residues. CDR1 SQVTM and CDR2 ANQGSEA come from the germline V gene. Losses at the gene ends were 6 bases for V and 6 bases for J; bases not matched to a gene: 6.